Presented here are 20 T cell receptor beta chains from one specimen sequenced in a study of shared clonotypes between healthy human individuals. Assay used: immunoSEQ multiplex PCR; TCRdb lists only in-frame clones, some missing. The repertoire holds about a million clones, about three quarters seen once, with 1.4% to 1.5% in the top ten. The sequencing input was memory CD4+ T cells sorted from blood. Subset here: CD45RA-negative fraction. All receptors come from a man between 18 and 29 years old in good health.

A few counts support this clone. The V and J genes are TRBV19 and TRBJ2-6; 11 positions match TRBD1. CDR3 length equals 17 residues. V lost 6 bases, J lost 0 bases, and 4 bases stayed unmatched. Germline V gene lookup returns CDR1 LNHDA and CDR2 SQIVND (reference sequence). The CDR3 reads CASRDRGPFSGANVLTF. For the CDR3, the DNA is TGTGCCAGTAGGGACAGGGGGCCATTCTCTGGGGCCAACGTCCTGACTTTC.

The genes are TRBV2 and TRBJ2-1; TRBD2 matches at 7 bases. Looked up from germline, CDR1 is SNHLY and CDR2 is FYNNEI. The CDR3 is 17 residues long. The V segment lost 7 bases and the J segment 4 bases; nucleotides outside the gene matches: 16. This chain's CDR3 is CASNPLAVGVGYNEQFF. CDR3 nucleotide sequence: TGTGCCAGCAATCCTCTAGCGGTCGGCGTCGGTTACAATGAGCAGTTCTTC.

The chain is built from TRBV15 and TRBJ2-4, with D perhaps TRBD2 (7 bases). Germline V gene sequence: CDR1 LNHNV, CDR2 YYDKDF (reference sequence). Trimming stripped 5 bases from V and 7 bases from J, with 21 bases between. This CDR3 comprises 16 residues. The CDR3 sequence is CATSGRGAGAENIQYF. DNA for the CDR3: TGTGCCACCAGCGGACGCGGGGCGGGGGCAGAGAACATTCAGTACTTC.

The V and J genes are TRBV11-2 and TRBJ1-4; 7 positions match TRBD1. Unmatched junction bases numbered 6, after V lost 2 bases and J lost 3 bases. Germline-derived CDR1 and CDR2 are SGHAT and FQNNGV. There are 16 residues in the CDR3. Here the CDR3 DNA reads TGTGCCAGCAGCTTACAACAGGGGAATTCTAATGAAAAACTGTTTTTT. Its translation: CASSLQQGNSNEKLFF.

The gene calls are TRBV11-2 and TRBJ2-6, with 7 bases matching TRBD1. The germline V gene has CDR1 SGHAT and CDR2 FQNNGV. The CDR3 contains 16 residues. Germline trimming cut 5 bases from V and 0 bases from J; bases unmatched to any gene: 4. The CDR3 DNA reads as TGTGCCAGCAGCAAGACAGGGAGCTCTGGGGCCAACGTCCTGACTTTC. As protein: CASSKTGSSGANVLTF.

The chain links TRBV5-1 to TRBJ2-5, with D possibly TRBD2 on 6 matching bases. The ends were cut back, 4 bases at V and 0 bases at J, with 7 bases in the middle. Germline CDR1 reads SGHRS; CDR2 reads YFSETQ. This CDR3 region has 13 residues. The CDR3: CASSGEDQETQYF. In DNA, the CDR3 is TGCGCCAGCAGCGGGGAGGACCAAGAGACCCAGTACTTC.

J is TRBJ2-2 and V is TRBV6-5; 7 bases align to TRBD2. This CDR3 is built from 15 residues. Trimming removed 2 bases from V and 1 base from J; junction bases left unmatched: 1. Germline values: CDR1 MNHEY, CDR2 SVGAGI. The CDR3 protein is CASSYGGGNTGELFF. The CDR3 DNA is TGTGCCAGCAGTTACGGCGGGGGGAACACCGGGGAGCTGTTTTTT.

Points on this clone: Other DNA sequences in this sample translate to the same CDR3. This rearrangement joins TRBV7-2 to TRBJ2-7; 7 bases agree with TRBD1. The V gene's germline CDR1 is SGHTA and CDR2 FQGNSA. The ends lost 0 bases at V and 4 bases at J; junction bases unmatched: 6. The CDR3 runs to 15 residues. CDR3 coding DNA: TGTGCCAGCAGCTTAGCTCACAGGGGAACGTACGAGCAGTACTTC. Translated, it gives CASSLAHRGTYEQYF. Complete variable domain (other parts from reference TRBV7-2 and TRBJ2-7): GAGVSQSPSNKVTEKGKDVELRCDPISGHTALYWYRQSLGQGLEFLIYFQGNSAPDKSGLPSDRFSAERTGGSVSTLTIQRTQQEDSAVYLCASSLAHRGTYEQYFGPGTRLTVT.

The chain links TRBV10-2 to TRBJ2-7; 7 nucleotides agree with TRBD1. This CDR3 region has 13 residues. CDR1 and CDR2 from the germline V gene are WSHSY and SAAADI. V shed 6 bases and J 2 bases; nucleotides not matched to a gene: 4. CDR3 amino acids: CASRKGQAYEQYF. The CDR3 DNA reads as TGCGCCAGCAGGAAAGGACAGGCCTACGAGCAGTACTTC.

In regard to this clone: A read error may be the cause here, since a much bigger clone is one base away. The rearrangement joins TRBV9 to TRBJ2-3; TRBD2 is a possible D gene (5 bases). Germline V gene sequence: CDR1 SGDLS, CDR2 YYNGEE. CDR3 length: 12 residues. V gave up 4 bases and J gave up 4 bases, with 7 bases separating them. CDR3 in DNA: TGTGCCAGCAGCTCGAGGGCAGATACGCAGTATTTT. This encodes CASSSRADTQYF.

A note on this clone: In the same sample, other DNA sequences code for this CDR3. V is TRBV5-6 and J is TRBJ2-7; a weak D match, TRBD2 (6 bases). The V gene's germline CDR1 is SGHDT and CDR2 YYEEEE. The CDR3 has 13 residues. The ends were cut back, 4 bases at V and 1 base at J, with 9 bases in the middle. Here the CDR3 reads CASSPGLSYEQYF. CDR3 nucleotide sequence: TGTGCCAGCAGCCCGGGACTTTCCTACGAGCAGTACTTC.

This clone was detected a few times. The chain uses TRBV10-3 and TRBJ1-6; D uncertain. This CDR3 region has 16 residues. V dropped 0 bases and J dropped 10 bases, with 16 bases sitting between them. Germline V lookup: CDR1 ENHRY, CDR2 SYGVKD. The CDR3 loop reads CAISESGIRVGSPLHF. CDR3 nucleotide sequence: TGTGCCATCAGTGAGTCAGGGATTAGGGTTGGATCACCCCTCCACTTT.

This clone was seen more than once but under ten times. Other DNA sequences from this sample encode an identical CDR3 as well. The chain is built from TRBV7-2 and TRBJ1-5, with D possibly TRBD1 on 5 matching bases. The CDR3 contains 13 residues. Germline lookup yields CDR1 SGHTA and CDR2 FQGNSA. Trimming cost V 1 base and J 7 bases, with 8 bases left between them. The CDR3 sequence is CASSLDRDQPQHF. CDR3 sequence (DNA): TGTGCCAGCAGCTTAGATAGGGACCAGCCCCAGCATTTT.

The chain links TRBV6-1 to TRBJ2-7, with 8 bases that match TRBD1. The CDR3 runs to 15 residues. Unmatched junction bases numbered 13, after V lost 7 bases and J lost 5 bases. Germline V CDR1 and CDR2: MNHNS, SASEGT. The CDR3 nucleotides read TGTGCCAGCAAACAGGGGGACGGGAAGGACCACGAGCAGTACTTC. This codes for CASKQGDGKDHEQYF.

The CDR3 region is CASSYSGQTTQYF. The CDR3 coding sequence is TGTGCCAGCAGTTACTCAGGACAGACAACCCAGTACTTC. J is TRBJ2-5 and V is TRBV6-5; D perhaps matches TRBD1 (6 bases). The CDR3 consists of 13 residues. Between the trimmed V and J ends, which lost 0 bases and 8 bases, there was a span of 10 bases. Germline V gene lookup returns CDR1 MNHEY and CDR2 SVGAGI.

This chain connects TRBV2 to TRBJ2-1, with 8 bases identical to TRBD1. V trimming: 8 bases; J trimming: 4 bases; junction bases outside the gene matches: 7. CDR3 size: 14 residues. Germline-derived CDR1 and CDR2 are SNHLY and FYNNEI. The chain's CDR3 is CASLDRGIYNEQFF. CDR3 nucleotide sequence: TGTGCCAGCCTTGACAGGGGAATTTACAATGAGCAGTTCTTC.

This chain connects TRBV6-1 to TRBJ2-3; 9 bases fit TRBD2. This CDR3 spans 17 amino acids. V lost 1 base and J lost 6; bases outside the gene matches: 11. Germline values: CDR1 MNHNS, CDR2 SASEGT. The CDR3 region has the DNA TGTGCCAGCAGTGAAGTGGCCAATAGCGGGGGCCTCGATACGCAGTATTTT. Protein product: CASSEVANSGGLDTQYF.

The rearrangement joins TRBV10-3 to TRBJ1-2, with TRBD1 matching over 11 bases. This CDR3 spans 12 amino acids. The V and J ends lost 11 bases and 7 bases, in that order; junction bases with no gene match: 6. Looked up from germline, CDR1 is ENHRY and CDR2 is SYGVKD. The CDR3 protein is CAAGQGVGGYTF. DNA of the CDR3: TGTGCCGCGGGACAGGGGGTCGGTGGCTACACCTTC.

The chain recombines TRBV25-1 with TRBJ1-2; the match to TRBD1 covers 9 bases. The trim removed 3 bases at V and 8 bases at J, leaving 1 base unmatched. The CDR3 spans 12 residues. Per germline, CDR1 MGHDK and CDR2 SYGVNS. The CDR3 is CASSDGTGGYTF. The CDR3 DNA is TGTGCCAGCAGTGACGGGACAGGGGGCTACACCTTC.

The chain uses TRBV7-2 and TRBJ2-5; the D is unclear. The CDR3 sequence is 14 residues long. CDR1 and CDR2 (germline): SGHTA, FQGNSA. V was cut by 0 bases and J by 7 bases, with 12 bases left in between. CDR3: CASSLADRVGTQYF. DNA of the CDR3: TGTGCCAGCAGCTTAGCGGATAGGGTAGGGACCCAGTACTTC.